This T cell receptor (beta chain) appears in the sequencing data of a study of blood T cell repertoires in COVID-19. On the study more broadly: Samples representing acute and convalescent COVID-19 were sourced from the United States, Italy and Spain. Nucleic acid was either cDNA or gDNA, and it came from T cells, B-cell-depleted T cells, or PBMCs.

Under the authors' procedure: From reference gene primer amplification, estimates of nucleated cell counts were derived. TCRdb's table, derived via immunoSEQ multiplex PCR, lists solely in-frame clones and lacks some. The DNA was the basis for D and trimming; V, J and clone size are from that table. This sample has some 69,000 clones, with 75% to 85% found just once. Trimming cost V 7 bases and J 9 bases; bases outside gene matches: 6. Germline CDR1 is LNHDA and CDR2 is SQIVND (reference sequence). The CDR3 is 11 residues long. This sequence was found in a human donor in a cohort sampled during active COVID-19. The rearrangement links TRBV19 to TRBJ2-7, with 7 bases that match TRBD2. Sequenced input: peripheral blood. The CDR3 DNA reads TGTGCCAGTAAAGAGGGAGGGGCGCAGTACTTC. Its protein product is CASKEGGAQYF.